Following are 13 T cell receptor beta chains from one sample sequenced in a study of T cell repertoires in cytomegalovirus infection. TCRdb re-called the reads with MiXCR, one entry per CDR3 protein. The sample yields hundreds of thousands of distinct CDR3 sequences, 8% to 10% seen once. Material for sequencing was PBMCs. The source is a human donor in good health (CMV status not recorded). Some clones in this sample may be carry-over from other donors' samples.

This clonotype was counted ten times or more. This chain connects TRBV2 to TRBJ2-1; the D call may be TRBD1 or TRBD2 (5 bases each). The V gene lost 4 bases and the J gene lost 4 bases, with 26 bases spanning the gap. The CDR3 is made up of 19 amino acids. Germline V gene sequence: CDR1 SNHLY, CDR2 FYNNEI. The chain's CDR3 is CASSVLPWSSGPSYNEQFF. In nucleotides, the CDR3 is TGTGCCAGCAGTGTTTTGCCCTGGAGCTCGGGACCCTCGTACAATGAGCAGTTCTTC.

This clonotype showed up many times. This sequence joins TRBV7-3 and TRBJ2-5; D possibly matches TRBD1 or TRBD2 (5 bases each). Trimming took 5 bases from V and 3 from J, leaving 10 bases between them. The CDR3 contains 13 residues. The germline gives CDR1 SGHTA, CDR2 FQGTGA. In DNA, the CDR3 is TGTGCCAGCAGCCGGGGCTACAAAGAGACCCAGTACTTC. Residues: CASSRGYKETQYF.

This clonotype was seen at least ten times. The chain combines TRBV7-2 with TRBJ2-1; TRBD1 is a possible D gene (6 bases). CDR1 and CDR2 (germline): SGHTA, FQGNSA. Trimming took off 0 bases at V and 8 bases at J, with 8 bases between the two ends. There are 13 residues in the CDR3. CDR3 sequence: CASSLATGYEQFF. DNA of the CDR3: TGTGCCAGCAGCTTAGCGACAGGCTATGAGCAGTTCTTC.

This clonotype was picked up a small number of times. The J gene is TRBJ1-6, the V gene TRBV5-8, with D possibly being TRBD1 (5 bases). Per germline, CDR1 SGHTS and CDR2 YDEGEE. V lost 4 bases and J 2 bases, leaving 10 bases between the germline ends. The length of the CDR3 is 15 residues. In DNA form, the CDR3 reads TGTGCCAGCAGCCACGGGGGTACCTATAATTCACCCCTCCACTTT. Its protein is CASSHGGTYNSPLHF.

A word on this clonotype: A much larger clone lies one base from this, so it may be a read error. In DNA, the CDR3 is TGTGCCAGCAGTATGGGACAGAGAAATAATTCACCCCTCCACTTT. Its protein product is CASSMGQRNNSPLHF. J is TRBJ1-6 and V is TRBV12-3 or TRBV12-4; TRBD1 matches 7 bases. V shed 5 bases and J 5 bases; nucleotides not matched to a gene: 6. This CDR3 comprises 15 residues.

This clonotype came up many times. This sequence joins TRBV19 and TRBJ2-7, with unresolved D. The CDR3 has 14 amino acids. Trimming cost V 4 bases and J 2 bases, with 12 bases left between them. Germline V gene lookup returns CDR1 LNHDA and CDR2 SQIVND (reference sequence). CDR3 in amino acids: CASSTRYTPYEQYF. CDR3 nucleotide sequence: TGTGCCAGTAGTACCCGATACACTCCCTACGAGCAGTACTTC.

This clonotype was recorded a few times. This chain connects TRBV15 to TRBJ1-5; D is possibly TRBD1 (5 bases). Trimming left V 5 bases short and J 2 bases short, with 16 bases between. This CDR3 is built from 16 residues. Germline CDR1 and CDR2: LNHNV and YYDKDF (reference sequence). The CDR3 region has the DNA TGTGCCACCAGCGTAGGCACAGGACGGGGCAATCAGCCCCAGCATTTT. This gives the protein CATSVGTGRGNQPQHF. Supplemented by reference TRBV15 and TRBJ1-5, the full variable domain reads DAMVIQNPRYQVTQFGKPVTLSCSQTLNHNVMYWYQQKSSQAPKLLFHYYDKDFNNEADTPDNFQSRRPNTSFCFLDIRSPGLGDTAMYLCATSVGTGRGNQPQHFGDGTRLSIL.

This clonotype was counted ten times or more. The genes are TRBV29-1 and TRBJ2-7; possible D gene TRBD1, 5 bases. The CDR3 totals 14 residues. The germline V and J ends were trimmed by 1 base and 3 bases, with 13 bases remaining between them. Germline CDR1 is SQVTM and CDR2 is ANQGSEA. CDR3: CSVEVVGQSYEQYF. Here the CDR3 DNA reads TGCAGCGTTGAAGTAGTGGGGCAGAGCTACGAGCAGTACTTC.

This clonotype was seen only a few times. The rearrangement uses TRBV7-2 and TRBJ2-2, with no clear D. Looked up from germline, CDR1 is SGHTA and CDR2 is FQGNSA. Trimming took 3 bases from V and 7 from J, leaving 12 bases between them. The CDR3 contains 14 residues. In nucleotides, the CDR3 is TGTGCCAGCAGCTTTAATAGGCTGAACGGGGAGCTGTTTTTT. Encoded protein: CASSFNRLNGELFF.

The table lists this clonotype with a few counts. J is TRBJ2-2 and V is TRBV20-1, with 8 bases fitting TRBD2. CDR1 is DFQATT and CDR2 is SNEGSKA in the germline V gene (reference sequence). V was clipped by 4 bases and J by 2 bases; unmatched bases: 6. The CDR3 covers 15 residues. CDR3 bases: TGCAGTGCTAAGGCGGTAGCGGGAAACACCGGGGAGCTGTTTTTT. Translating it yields CSAKAVAGNTGELFF.

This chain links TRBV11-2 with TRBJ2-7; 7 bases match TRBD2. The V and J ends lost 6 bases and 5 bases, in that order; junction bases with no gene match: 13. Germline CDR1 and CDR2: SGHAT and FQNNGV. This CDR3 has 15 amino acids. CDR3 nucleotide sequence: TGTGCCAGCAGACAACTTACCGGGACTATGAACGAGCAGTACTTC. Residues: CASRQLTGTMNEQYF.

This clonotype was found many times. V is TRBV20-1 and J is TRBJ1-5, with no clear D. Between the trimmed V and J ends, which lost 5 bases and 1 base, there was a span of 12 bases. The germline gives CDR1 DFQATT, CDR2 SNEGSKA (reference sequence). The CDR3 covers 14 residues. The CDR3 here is CSAAGGGSNQPQHF. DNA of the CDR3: TGCAGTGCTGCCGGAGGTGGAAGCAATCAGCCCCAGCATTTT.

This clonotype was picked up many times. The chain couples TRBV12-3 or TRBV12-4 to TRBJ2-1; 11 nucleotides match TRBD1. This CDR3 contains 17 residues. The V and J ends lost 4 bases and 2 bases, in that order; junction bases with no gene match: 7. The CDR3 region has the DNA TGTGCCAGCAGTTCCACCGGGACAGGGGGGGCCTACAATGAGCAGTTCTTC. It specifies CASSSTGTGGAYNEQFF.